The TCR beta chain under discussion was sequenced for a study of T cells in Graves' hyperthyroidism and ophthalmopathy. As for the study in general: Peripheral blood was taken when the disease was first diagnosed, before any treatment began. Broader study findings: From stable hyperthyroidism, ophthalmopathy was set apart by a 13 V-J model.

The CDR3 length is 17 residues. CDR1 KGHSH and CDR2 LQKENI come from the germline V gene. Between the trimmed V and J ends, which lost 0 bases and 2 bases, there was a span of 17 bases. TCR beta CDR3 regions were amplified from RNA transcripts. Initially, a first-round RT-PCR of the TCR CDR3 employed the HTBI primer set. TCRdb ran MiXCR on the multiplex PCR reads and lists one entry per CDR3 protein. The table lists approximately 360,000 distinct CDR3 sequences, approximately 14% of them singletons. For this clonotype: The antigen is undetermined.

Pregnant or lactating patients were excluded, as were those with uncontrolled infection or other autoimmune disease. Clinical symptoms, serum thyroxine, TRAb, thyroid ultrasound and orbital computed tomography informed diagnoses. This TCR was recovered from a woman under 30 with Graves' hyperthyroidism that later progressed to Graves' ophthalmopathy. This chain links TRBV18 with TRBJ2-7; D ambiguous. The sequencing input was blood. CDR3 DNA sequence: TGTGCCAGCTCACCACCCGCGGCAGGCCCTCCAGCCTACGAGCAGTACTTC. As protein: CASSPPAAGPPAYEQYF.